This TCR beta chain was sequenced during a study of T cells expressing NK-cell markers. Overall study: According to the study, TCR beta repertoires originated from sorted CD3+CD56+NKG2C+, CD3+CD56+NKG2C- and CD3+CD56-NKG2C+ T cells.

On this clonotype: The antigen remains unidentified.

General study points: Expanded clones of NKG2C+ T cells had an unclear HCMV specificity. The CD3+CD56-NKG2C+ fraction was also led by these clonotypes in a handful of donors.

The CDR3 runs to 15 residues. Looked up from germline, CDR1 is MNHNS and CDR2 is SASEGT. Each CDR3 protein gets one entry in TCRdb, which reprocessed the 5' RACE reads and gives no DNA. The sample's table shows 500,000 or so distinct CDR3 sequences. This clonotype was obtained from a man aged 18 to 30 in good health. The V gene is TRBV6-1, the J gene TRBJ1-2; the D call from TCRdb, TRBD1, cannot be confirmed without DNA. The specimen was blood T cells: a sorted CD56 or NKG2C T cell subset, CD4+ or CD8+ T cells, or bulk PBMC T cells (not recorded which). The CDR3 here is CASKQDSQANYGYTF.